A selection of T cell receptor beta chains follows, all from one sample in a study of control samples from healthy donors and cancer patients. Assay used: immunoSEQ multiplex PCR; TCRdb lists only in-frame clones, some missing. The sample includes 120,000 or so clones, 75% to 95% of them seen just once. Sequencing was carried out using blood. The receptors come from a man between 18 and 35 years old in good health. The CDR3 runs from the conserved cysteine through the conserved F or W. D genes are given only for firm matches. Clone sizes are given selectively: once, few, many, or a class where the clone is expanded.

D gene: TRBD1; V gene: TRBV4-3; J gene: TRBJ2-2; CDR3 length: 16; clone size: .; CDR3 DNA: TGCGCCAGCAGCCAAGGCCCAGGGGGAAACACCGGGGAGCTGTTTTTT; CDR3 protein: CASSQGPGGNTGELFF
D gene: .; V gene: TRBV7-9; J gene: TRBJ2-3; CDR3 length: 13; clone size: .; CDR3 DNA: TGTGCCAGCAGCTCCGGGCGCGGGGATACGCAGTATTTT; CDR3 protein: CASSSGRGDTQYF
D gene: TRBD2; V gene: TRBV10-1; J gene: TRBJ2-3; CDR3 length: 19; clone size: .; CDR3 DNA: TGCGCCAGCAGTGAGTCGGTCTGGCGACTAGCGGACAGCACAGATACGCAGTATTTT; CDR3 protein: CASSESVWRLADSTDTQYF
D gene: .; V gene: TRBV29-1; J gene: TRBJ2-1; CDR3 length: 14; clone size: once; CDR3 DNA: TGCAGCGCCAAGGTGGGGGGCTCCTACAATGAGCAGTTCTTC; CDR3 protein: CSAKVGGSYNEQFF
D gene: .; V gene: TRBV18; J gene: TRBJ1-4; CDR3 length: 13; clone size: .; CDR3 DNA: TGTGCCAGCTCAACAGACGGGAATGAAAAACTGTTTTTT; CDR3 protein: CASSTDGNEKLFF
D gene: TRBD1; V gene: TRBV9; J gene: TRBJ2-7; CDR3 length: 12; clone size: .; CDR3 DNA: TGTGCCAGCGGGACAGGGGCATACGAGCAGTACTTC; CDR3 protein: CASGTGAYEQYF
D gene: .; V gene: TRBV10-3; J gene: TRBJ1-2; CDR3 length: 17; clone size: once; CDR3 DNA: TGTGCCATCAGTGAGCGACAATCAGGGGAGAGCAACTATGGCTACACCTTC; CDR3 protein: CAISERQSGESNYGYTF
D gene: .; V gene: TRBV10-3; J gene: TRBJ2-7; CDR3 length: 14; clone size: .; CDR3 DNA: TGTGCCATCTCTGAGATGGCAGGGGATCCCGAGCAGTACTTC; CDR3 protein: CAISEMAGDPEQYF
D gene: TRBD1; V gene: TRBV10-3; J gene: TRBJ2-3; CDR3 length: 14; clone size: .; CDR3 DNA: TGTGCCATCAGCCGGGACAGGCTCACAGATACGCAGTATTTT; CDR3 protein: CAISRDRLTDTQYF
D gene: .; V gene: TRBV2; J gene: TRBJ1-5; CDR3 length: 13; clone size: .; CDR3 DNA: TGTGCCAGCGGGACATCTAGCAATCAGCCCCAGCATTTT; CDR3 protein: CASGTSSNQPQHF
D gene: .; V gene: TRBV6-5; J gene: TRBJ1-2; CDR3 length: 11; clone size: .; CDR3 DNA: TGTGCCAGCACCACGGGGTATGGCTACACCTTC; CDR3 protein: CASTTGYGYTF
D gene: .; V gene: TRBV10-2; J gene: TRBJ2-1; CDR3 length: 15; clone size: .; CDR3 DNA: TGCGCCAGCAGTGTGGCCAGCGGCTCCTACAATGAGCAGTTCTTC; CDR3 protein: CASSVASGSYNEQFF
D gene: .; V gene: TRBV3-1/TRBV3-2; J gene: TRBJ1-6; CDR3 length: 14; clone size: .; CDR3 DNA: TGTGCCAGCAGCCAAGAAGGAGCAGTCTCACCCCTCCACTTT; CDR3 protein: CASSQEGAVSPLHF
D gene: .; V gene: TRBV10-3; J gene: TRBJ2-7; CDR3 length: 11; clone size: .; CDR3 DNA: TGTGCCATCAGTGAGACAGGCGAGCAGTACTTC; CDR3 protein: CAISETGEQYF
D gene: TRBD1; V gene: TRBV14; J gene: TRBJ2-3; CDR3 length: 13; clone size: .; CDR3 DNA: TGTGCCAGCAGCCAGGGACAGACAGATACGCAGTATTTT; CDR3 protein: CASSQGQTDTQYF
D gene: .; V gene: TRBV28; J gene: TRBJ2-7; CDR3 length: 14; clone size: .; CDR3 DNA: TGTGCCAGCAGTTTAGTAAGTCCCAGTCACGAGCAGTACTTC; CDR3 protein: CASSLVSPSHEQYF
D gene: .; V gene: TRBV10-2; J gene: TRBJ1-2; CDR3 length: 15; clone size: .; CDR3 DNA: TGCGCCAGCAGTGACCCTACGACAAGTGCCTATGGCTACACCTTC; CDR3 protein: CASSDPTTSAYGYTF
D gene: .; V gene: TRBV19; J gene: TRBJ2-7; CDR3 length: 14; clone size: once; CDR3 DNA: TGTGCCAGCACCCCGGGCCGTGGGACCTACGAGCAGTACTTC; CDR3 protein: CASTPGRGTYEQYF
D gene: .; V gene: TRBV7-9; J gene: TRBJ1-3; CDR3 length: 14; clone size: .; CDR3 DNA: TGTGCCAGCAGCTCAGGGATCCCTGGAAACACCATATATTTT; CDR3 protein: CASSSGIPGNTIYF
D gene: .; V gene: TRBV30; J gene: TRBJ1-2; CDR3 length: 11; clone size: .; CDR3 DNA: TGTGCCGCCTATGAGGTCTATGGCTACACCTTC; CDR3 protein: CAAYEVYGYTF
D gene: .; V gene: TRBV27; J gene: TRBJ1-4; CDR3 length: 14; clone size: .; CDR3 DNA: TGTGCCAGCAGTTTATCGGGTATCAATGAAAAACTGTTTTTT; CDR3 protein: CASSLSGINEKLFF
D gene: .; V gene: TRBV4-2; J gene: TRBJ2-7; CDR3 length: 17; clone size: .; CDR3 DNA: TGTGCCAGCAGCCAAGACAATTCCGCGGGACTCCTATACGAGCAGTACTTC; CDR3 protein: CASSQDNSAGLLYEQYF
D gene: .; V gene: TRBV7-9; J gene: TRBJ2-7; CDR3 length: 13; clone size: .; CDR3 DNA: TGTGCCAGCAGCTTATCTAGACAGGCCGAGCAGTACTTC; CDR3 protein: CASSLSRQAEQYF
D gene: .; V gene: TRBV25-1; J gene: TRBJ1-1; CDR3 length: 14; clone size: medium-sized; CDR3 DNA: TGTGCCAGCCATGACAGTCTCATGAACACTGAAGCTTTCTTT; CDR3 protein: CASHDSLMNTEAFF
D gene: .; V gene: TRBV3-1/TRBV3-2; J gene: TRBJ2-5; CDR3 length: 14; clone size: once; CDR3 DNA: TGTGCCAGCAGCCCGACAATGGGGTTGAAGACCCAGTACTTC; CDR3 protein: CASSPTMGLKTQYF
D gene: .; V gene: TRBV7-9; J gene: TRBJ1-3; CDR3 length: 13; clone size: .; CDR3 DNA: TGTGCCAGCAGCTTGGGAGCCGGAAACACCATATATTTT; CDR3 protein: CASSLGAGNTIYF
D gene: .; V gene: TRBV29-1; J gene: TRBJ2-5; CDR3 length: 11; clone size: .; CDR3 DNA: TGCAGCGTTGGACCTGAAGAGACCCAGTACTTC; CDR3 protein: CSVGPEETQYF
D gene: .; V gene: TRBV30; J gene: TRBJ1-2; CDR3 length: 10; clone size: .; CDR3 DNA: TGTGCCTGGGGAGGCCCTACGAATACCTTC; CDR3 protein: CAWGGPTNTF